Presented here are 6 T cell receptor beta chains from one specimen sequenced in a study of blood T cell repertoires in COVID-19 (dated by TCRdb to about 2020). The protocol used for the library was the immunoSEQ multiplex PCR assay. TCRdb stores this immuneACCESS table with in-frame sequences only. Part of the clones is absent; in the studies checked, under half of the shortfall reflects unresolved V genes, and no reason is known for the rest. The sample data list fewer than 250,000 clones, and 70% to 85% of these were observed just once. The ten largest clonotypes hold around 2% of the sample. Sequenced sample: peripheral blood. The receptors shown here come from an elderly woman with acute or convalescent COVID-19.

This clone has more than one count but fewer than ten. The CDR3 sequence: CASSGAGTRTDTQYF. CDR3 sequence (DNA): TGCGCCAGCAGCGGCGCCGGGACTAGAACAGATACGCAGTATTTT. V and J are TRBV5-1 and TRBJ2-3; 8 nucleotides agree with TRBD2. The CDR3 sequence is 15 residues long. The germline CDR1 and CDR2 sequences are SGHRS and YFSETQ. Unmatched junction bases numbered 7, after V lost 4 bases and J lost 3 bases.

The V gene is TRBV11-3, the J gene TRBJ1-1; 9 nucleotides agree with TRBD1. V shed 6 bases, J shed 4 bases, and the junction held 6 bases outside the gene matches. This CDR3 has 14 residues. CDR1 SGHNT and CDR2 YENEEA come from the germline V gene. The CDR3 sequence: CASSHRGRVTEAFF. The CDR3 nucleotides read TGTGCCAGCAGTCACAGGGGGCGGGTCACTGAAGCTTTCTTT.

This rearrangement joins TRBV6-5 to TRBJ2-6, with D unclear. This CDR3 comprises 15 residues. V was trimmed by 6 bases and J by 0 bases, leaving 9 bases between them. Germline V gives CDR1 MNHEY, CDR2 SVGAGI. The CDR3 is CASSFRDSGANVLTF. CDR3 bases: TGTGCCAGCAGCTTTCGAGACTCTGGGGCCAACGTCCTGACTTTC.

CDR3 nucleotide sequence: TGTGCCAGTACCTTAGGACAGGGCTCTTATGGCTACACCTTC. This translates into CASTLGQGSYGYTF. The chain joins TRBV19 to TRBJ1-2, with TRBD1 identical over 8 bases. The CDR3 runs 14 residues. CDR1 and CDR2 (germline): LNHDA, SQIVND (reference sequence). Trimming removed 7 bases from V and 5 bases from J; junction bases left unmatched: 9.

As to this clone: This CDR3 is also generated by other DNA sequences in the sample. The chain uses TRBV11-3 and TRBJ2-5; a possible D gene is TRBD1 (6 bases). From germline, CDR1 is SGHNT and CDR2 YENEEA. This CDR3 comprises 13 residues. V lost 3 bases and J lost 5, with 10 bases in between. CDR3 amino acids: CASSLGAGETQYF. The CDR3, as DNA: TGTGCCAGCAGCTTGGGGGCCGGGGAGACCCAGTACTTC.

This clone showed up just once. J is TRBJ1-2 and V is TRBV29-1; TRBD1 matches 8 bases. This CDR3 region has 15 residues. V lost 7 bases, J lost 7 bases, and 17 bases stayed unmatched. Per germline, CDR1 SQVTM and CDR2 ANQGSEA. The DNA of the CDR3 is TGCAGCGCTGAGGGGCCGGAGACAGGGGTATTTGGCTACACCTTC. It yields the protein CSAEGPETGVFGYTF.